This T cell receptor beta chain comes out of a study of blood T cell repertoires in COVID-19. Study summary: Acute and convalescent COVID-19 specimens originated in the United States, Italy and Spain. The cDNA or gDNA used as material had been derived from T cells, B-cell-depleted T cells, or PBMCs.

As processed by the authors: The authors estimated nucleated cell counts from reference gene primer amplification. TCRdb's copy holds only in-frame clones and misses some; the assay was immunoSEQ multiplex PCR. V and J calls and clone size are as listed in that table; D and trimming were resolved from the DNA. This sample has about 120,000 clones; just under 80% occur once, and the top ten carry approximately 25%. The CDR3 runs to 16 residues. Germline CDR1 is SGHRS and CDR2 is YFSETQ. The V end was cut by 2 bases, the J end by 3 bases, with 14 bases between. The J gene is TRBJ1-4, the V gene TRBV5-1; D is unclear. Sequencing input: peripheral blood. This clonotype originated in a human donor in a cohort sampled during active COVID-19. Here the CDR3 DNA reads TGCGCCAGCAGCTTAGCTGGGTTCGGAGCTAATGAAAAACTGTTTTTT. It specifies CASSLAGFGANEKLFF.